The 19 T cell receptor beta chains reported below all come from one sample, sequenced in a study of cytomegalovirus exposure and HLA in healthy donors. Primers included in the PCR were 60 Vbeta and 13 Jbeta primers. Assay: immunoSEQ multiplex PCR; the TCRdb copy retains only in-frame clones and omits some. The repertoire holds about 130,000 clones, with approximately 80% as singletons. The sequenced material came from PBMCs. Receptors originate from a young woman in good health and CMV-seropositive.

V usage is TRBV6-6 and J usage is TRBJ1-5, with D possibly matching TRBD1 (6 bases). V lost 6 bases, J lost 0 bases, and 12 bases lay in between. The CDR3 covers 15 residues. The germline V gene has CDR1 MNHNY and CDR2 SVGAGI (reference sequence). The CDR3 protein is CASSRTENSNQPQHF. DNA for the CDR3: TGTGCCAGCAGCCGGACAGAAAATAGCAATCAGCCCCAGCATTTT.

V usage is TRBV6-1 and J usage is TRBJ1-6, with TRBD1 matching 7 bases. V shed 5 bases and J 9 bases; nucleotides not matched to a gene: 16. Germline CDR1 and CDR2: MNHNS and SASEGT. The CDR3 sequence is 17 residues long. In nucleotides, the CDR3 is TGTGCCAGCAGTAAAGAGACAGGGTCGGCGGTCCTTTCACCCCTCCACTTT. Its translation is CASSKETGSAVLSPLHF.

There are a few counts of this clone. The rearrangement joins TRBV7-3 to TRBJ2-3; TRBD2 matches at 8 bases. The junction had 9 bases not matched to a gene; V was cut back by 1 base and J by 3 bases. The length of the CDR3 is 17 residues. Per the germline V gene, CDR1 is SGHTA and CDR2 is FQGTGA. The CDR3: CASSLRPVGGGTDTQYF. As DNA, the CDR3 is TGTGCCAGCAGCTTAAGACCGGTCGGGGGGGGTACAGATACGCAGTATTTT.

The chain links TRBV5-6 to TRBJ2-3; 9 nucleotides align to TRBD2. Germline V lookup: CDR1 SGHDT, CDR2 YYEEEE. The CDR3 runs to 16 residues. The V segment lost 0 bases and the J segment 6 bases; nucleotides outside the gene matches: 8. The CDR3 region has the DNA TGTGCCAGCAGCTTGGCCGTGGTTAGCGGGGGTGATACGCAGTATTTT. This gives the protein CASSLAVVSGGDTQYF.

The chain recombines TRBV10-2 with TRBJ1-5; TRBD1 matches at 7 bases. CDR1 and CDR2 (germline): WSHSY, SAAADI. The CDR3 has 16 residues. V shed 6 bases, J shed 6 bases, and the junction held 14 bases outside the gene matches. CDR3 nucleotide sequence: TGCGCCAGCAGCGCTTCTTCACAGGGGTCGAGTCAGCCCCAGCATTTT. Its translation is CASSASSQGSSQPQHF.

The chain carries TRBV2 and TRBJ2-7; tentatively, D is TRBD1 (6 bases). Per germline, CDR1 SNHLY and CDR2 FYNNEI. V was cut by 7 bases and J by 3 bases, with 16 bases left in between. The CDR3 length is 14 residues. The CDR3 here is CASTPNLQGYEQYF. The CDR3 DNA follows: TGTGCCAGCACCCCAAACCTACAGGGCTACGAGCAGTACTTC.

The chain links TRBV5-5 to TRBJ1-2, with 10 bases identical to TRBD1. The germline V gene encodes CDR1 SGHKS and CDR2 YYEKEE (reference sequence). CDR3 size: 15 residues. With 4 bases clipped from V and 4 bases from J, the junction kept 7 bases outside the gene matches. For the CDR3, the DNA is TGTGCCAGCAGCGGCGGGACAGGGGTAATCTATGGCTACACCTTC. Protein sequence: CASSGGTGVIYGYTF.

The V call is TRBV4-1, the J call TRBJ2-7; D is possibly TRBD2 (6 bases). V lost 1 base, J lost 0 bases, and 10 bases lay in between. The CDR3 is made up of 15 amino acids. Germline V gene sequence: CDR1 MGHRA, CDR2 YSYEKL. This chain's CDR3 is CASSQATSLSYEQYF. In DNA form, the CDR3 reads TGCGCCAGCAGCCAAGCAACTAGCCTCTCCTACGAGCAGTACTTC.

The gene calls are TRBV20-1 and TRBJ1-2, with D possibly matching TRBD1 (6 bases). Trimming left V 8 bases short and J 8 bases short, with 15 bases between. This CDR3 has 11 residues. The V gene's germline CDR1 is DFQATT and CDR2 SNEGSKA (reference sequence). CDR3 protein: CSPGGRGGYTF. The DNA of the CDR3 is TGCAGTCCCGGGGGGCGGGGCGGCTACACCTTC.

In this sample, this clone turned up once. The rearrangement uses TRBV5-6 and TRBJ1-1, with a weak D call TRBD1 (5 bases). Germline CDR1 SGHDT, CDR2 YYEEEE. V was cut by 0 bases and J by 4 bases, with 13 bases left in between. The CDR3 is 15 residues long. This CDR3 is CASSLGRQRGTEAFF. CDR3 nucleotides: TGTGCCAGCAGCTTGGGCCGCCAAAGGGGCACTGAAGCTTTCTTT. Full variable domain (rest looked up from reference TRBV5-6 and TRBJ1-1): DAGVTQSPTHLIKTRGQQVTLRCSPKSGHDTVSWYQQALGQGPQFIFQYYEEEERQRGNFPDRFSGHQFPNYSSELNVNALLLGDSALYLCASSLGRQRGTEAFFGQGTRLTVV.

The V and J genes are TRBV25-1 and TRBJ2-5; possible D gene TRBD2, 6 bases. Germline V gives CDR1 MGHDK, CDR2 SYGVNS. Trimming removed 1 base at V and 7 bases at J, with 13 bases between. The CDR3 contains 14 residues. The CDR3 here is CASSEWAGGVTQYF. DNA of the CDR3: TGTGCCAGCAGTGAATGGGCAGGAGGGGTGACCCAGTACTTC.

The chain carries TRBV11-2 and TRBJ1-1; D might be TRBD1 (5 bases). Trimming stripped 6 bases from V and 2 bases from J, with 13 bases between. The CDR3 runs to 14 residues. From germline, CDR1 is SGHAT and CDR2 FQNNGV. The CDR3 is CASSRGRSNTEAFF. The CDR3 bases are TGTGCCAGCAGTAGGGGAAGGAGCAACACTGAAGCTTTCTTT.

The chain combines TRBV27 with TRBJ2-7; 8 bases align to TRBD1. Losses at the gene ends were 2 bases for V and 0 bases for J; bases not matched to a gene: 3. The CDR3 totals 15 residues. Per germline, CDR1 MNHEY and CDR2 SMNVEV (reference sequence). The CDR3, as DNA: TGTGCCAGCAGTTTACTCACAGGGGGCTCCTACGAGCAGTACTTC. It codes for CASSLLTGGSYEQYF.

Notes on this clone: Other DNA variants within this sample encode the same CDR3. The DNA for the CDR3 is TGTGCCAGCAGACCACAGGGATCTGGAAACACCATATATTTT. Its translation: CASRPQGSGNTIYF. The J gene is TRBJ1-3, the V gene TRBV6-5, with D perhaps TRBD1 (6 bases). The CDR3 is 14 amino acids. Germline lookup yields CDR1 MNHEY and CDR2 SVGAGI. Trimming took off 6 bases at V and 1 base at J, with 10 bases between the two ends.

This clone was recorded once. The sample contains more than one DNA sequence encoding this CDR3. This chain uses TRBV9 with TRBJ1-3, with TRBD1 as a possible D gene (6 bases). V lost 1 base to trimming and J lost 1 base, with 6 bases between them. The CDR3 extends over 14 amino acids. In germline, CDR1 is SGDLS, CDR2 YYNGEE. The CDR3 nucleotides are TGTGCCAGCAGCGTAAGGGGGTCTGGAAACACCATATATTTT. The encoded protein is CASSVRGSGNTIYF.

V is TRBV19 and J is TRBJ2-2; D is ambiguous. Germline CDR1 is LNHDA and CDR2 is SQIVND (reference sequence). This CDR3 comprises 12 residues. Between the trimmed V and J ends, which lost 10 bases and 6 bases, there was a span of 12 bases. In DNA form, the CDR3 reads TGTGCCACCAACTCGGGTGCCGGGGAGCTGTTTTTT. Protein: CATNSGAGELFF.

The CDR3 is CASSRAGGYTDTQYF. CDR3 nucleotide sequence: TGTGCCAGCAGTCGAGCGGGGGGGTACACAGATACGCAGTATTTT. The genes are TRBV9 and TRBJ2-3; 10 bases agree with TRBD2. This CDR3 region has 15 residues. V shed 5 bases, J shed 2 bases, and the junction held 5 bases outside the gene matches. Germline V CDR1 and CDR2: SGDLS, YYNGEE.

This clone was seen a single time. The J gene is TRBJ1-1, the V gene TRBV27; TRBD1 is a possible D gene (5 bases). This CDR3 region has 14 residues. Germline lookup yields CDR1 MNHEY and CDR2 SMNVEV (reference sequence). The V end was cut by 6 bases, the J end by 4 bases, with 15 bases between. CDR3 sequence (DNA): TGTGCCAGCAGAAGCTCAGGGCTGGGCACTGAAGCTTTCTTT. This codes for CASRSSGLGTEAFF.

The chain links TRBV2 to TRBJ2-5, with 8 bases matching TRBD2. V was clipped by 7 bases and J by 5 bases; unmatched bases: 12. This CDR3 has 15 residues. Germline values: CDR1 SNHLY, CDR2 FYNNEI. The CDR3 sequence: CASIRRRGGQETQYF. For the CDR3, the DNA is TGTGCCAGCATCCGACGACGGGGGGGCCAGGAGACCCAGTACTTC.